Each of the 23 T cell receptor beta chains below was sequenced from the same sample in a study of identical twins (TCRdb year 2016). Receptor amplification or capture employed 5' RACE. The data were produced on an Illumina HiSeq 2000. Through fastp at Q25 and MiXCR, TCRdb rebuilt clones from the public reads, retaining in-frame beta chains. Every entry covers one CDR3 protein and lists the most common genes and DNA from its rows. This sample has 250,000 or so distinct CDR3 sequences in its table, and approximately 7% of those were observed once. The ten top clones hold about 3.6% of the sample. The same sample was also studied in work on yellow fever vaccine responses in identical twins.

Specimen: memory (CD45RO+) T cells sorted from blood. This specimen's cell subset or site label, per the study, means: CD45RO+ enriched T cells. The receptor set was obtained from a woman between 18 and 29 years old in good health.

V is TRBV18 and J is TRBJ2-2, with TRBD1 as a possible D gene (6 bases). This CDR3 has 16 residues. Trimming removed 1 base from V and 8 bases from J, with 17 bases in between. Germline V gene sequence: CDR1 KGHSH, CDR2 LQKENI. The CDR3, as DNA: TGTGCCAGCTCACCACGTCCTCTACAGGGAGCTGGGGAGCTGTTTTTT. It yields the protein CASSPRPLQGAGELFF.

This clonotype occurred many times. This chain joins TRBV4-2 and TRBJ2-3; D is possibly TRBD2 (6 bases). CDR1 LGHNA and CDR2 YNFKEQ come from the germline V gene. This CDR3 spans 15 amino acids. With 1 base removed from V and 4 bases from J, the gap between germline ends came to 12 bases. Written as DNA, the CDR3 is TGTGCCAGCAGCCAAGGTTTCGGGGAGGCAGATACGCAGTATTTT. It specifies CASSQGFGEADTQYF.

The V call is TRBV5-1, the J call TRBJ2-1, with 7 bases aligning to TRBD2. The CDR3 has 13 amino acids. V lost 0 bases to trimming and J lost 15 bases; unmatched junction nucleotides: 9. Germline V lookup: CDR1 SGHRS, CDR2 YFSETQ. The CDR3 DNA follows: TGCGCCAGCAGCTTGGCCCTGGGGGAGGGCGCGTTCTTC. It codes for CASSLALGEGAFF. Drawing the rest from reference TRBV5-1 and TRBJ2-1, the complete variable domain is KAGVTQTPRYLIKTRGQQVTLSCSPISGHRSVSWYQQTPGQGLQFLFEYFSETQRNKGNFPGRFSGRQFSNSRSEMNVSTLELGDSALYLCASSLALGEGAFFGPGTRLTVL.

This clonotype was counted between two and nine times. This chain joins TRBV29-1 and TRBJ2-4; D possibly corresponds to TRBD1 (6 bases). This CDR3 is built from 17 residues. V gave up 1 base and J gave up 0 bases, with 16 bases separating them. Per germline, CDR1 SQVTM and CDR2 ANQGSEA. Here the CDR3 reads CSVEGGQGSVAKNIQYF. The CDR3 nucleotides read TGCAGCGTTGAAGGGGGGCAAGGGTCAGTAGCCAAAAACATTCAGTACTTC.

This clonotype was found many times. The chain couples TRBV4-1 to TRBJ2-5; 12 positions match TRBD2. The CDR3 length is 17 residues. The V gene end was trimmed by 6 bases and the J gene end by 5 bases; junction bases not matched to a gene: 13. Germline CDR1 reads MGHRA; CDR2 reads YSYEKL. The CDR3: CASSLAGGPVVGETQYF. The CDR3 DNA follows: TGCGCCAGCAGTCTAGCGGGGGGGCCGGTGGTTGGGGAGACCCAGTACTTC.

This clonotype was picked up a small number of times. The V and J genes are TRBV5-1 and TRBJ2-6; TRBD1 might be the D (5 bases). Trimming took off 0 bases at V and 18 bases at J, with 10 bases between the two ends. Germline CDR1 reads SGHRS; CDR2 reads YFSETQ. The CDR3 totals 11 residues. The CDR3 nucleotides read TGCGCCAGCAGCTTGGCCTGCAGGGAGACTTTC. Translated: CASSLACRETF.

There are many counts of this clonotype. The chain joins TRBV19 to TRBJ2-1, with 11 positions matching TRBD1. J was trimmed by 3 bases and V by 6 bases; bases with no gene match: 4. This CDR3 region has 15 residues. Germline loops: CDR1 LNHDA, CDR2 SQIVND (reference sequence). CDR3 nucleotides: TGTGCCAGTAGAGAGGGACAGGGGGGCTACAATGAGCAGTTCTTC. Amino acid sequence: CASREGQGGYNEQFF.

This clonotype was counted ten times or more. This chain uses TRBV2 with TRBJ2-3; D not certain. The CDR3 spans 13 residues. V shed 7 bases and J shed 2 bases, with 10 bases lying between them. In germline, CDR1 is SNHLY, CDR2 FYNNEI. CDR3 residues: CASKRAFTDTQYF. Here the CDR3 DNA reads TGTGCCAGCAAACGGGCGTTCACAGATACGCAGTATTTT. The whole variable domain, remainder taken from reference TRBV2 and TRBJ2-3, is EPEVTQTPSHQVTQMGQEVILRCVPISNHLYFYWYRQILGQKVEFLVSFYNNEISEKSEIFDDQFSVERPDGSNFTLKIRSTKLEDSAMYFCASKRAFTDTQYFGPGTRLTVL.

This clonotype was seen repeatedly, ten times or more. This sequence joins TRBV3-1 and TRBJ1-1; D ambiguous. The CDR3 is 12 residues long. The germline V and J ends were trimmed by 7 bases and 11 bases, with 17 bases remaining between them. Germline-derived CDR1 and CDR2 are LGHDT and YNNKEL (reference sequence). The CDR3, as DNA: TGTGCCAGCACCGCCGCGAATGAGCGTGCTTTCTTT. Translated: CASTAANERAFF. The full variable domain, in which reference TRBV3-1 and TRBJ1-1 provide the parts outside the CDR3, is DTAVSQTPKYLVTQMGNDKSIKCEQNLGHDTMYWYKQDSKKFLKIMFSYNNKELIINETVPNRFSPKSPDKAHLNLHINSLELGDSAVYFCASTAANERAFFGQGTRLTVV.

In its sample, this clonotype was seen many times. This sequence joins TRBV25-1 and TRBJ2-5; D possibly matches TRBD1 or TRBD2 (6 bases each). From germline, CDR1 is MGHDK and CDR2 SYGVNS. The CDR3 extends over 12 amino acids. V lost 5 bases to trimming and J lost 9 bases, with 13 bases between them. The CDR3 protein is CASSPGGGAQYF. The CDR3 DNA follows: TGTGCCAGCAGTCCCGGGGGCGGGGCCCAGTACTTC.

This clonotype was detected ten times or more. V is TRBV7-2 and J is TRBJ2-1; 9 nucleotides align to TRBD1. This CDR3 is built from 14 residues. V dropped 4 bases and J dropped 8; count of bases not matched to a gene: 6. Germline V gene sequence: CDR1 SGHTA, CDR2 FQGNSA. The CDR3 loop reads CASSYPRDRDEQFF. In DNA form, the CDR3 reads TGTGCCAGCAGCTATCCCAGGGACAGGGATGAGCAGTTCTTC.

This clonotype was seen many times. This chain connects TRBV9 to TRBJ2-7; TRBD2 agrees at 8 bases. Germline V CDR1 and CDR2: SGDLS, YYNGEE. CDR3 size: 14 residues. V shed 0 bases and J 6 bases; nucleotides not matched to a gene: 5. The CDR3 region is CASSVGDSGTEQYF. CDR3 nucleotides: TGTGCCAGCAGCGTAGGAGATAGCGGGACCGAGCAGTACTTC. Using reference TRBV9 and TRBJ2-7 for the parts outside the CDR3, the full variable domain is DSGVTQTPKHLITATGQRVTLRCSPRSGDLSVYWYQQSLDQGLQFLIQYYNGEERAKGNILERFSAQQFPDLHSELNLSSLELGDSALYFCASSVGDSGTEQYFGPGTRLTVT.

V usage is TRBV5-1 and J usage is TRBJ2-5; no clear D gene. Trimming took 7 bases from V and 5 from J, leaving 9 bases between them. Germline V gives CDR1 SGHRS, CDR2 YFSETQ. The CDR3 contains 11 residues. The CDR3 DNA reads as TGCGCCAGCCATACCCTGGAGACCCAGTACTTC. The encoded protein is CASHTLETQYF.

This clonotype has more than one count but fewer than ten. J is TRBJ2-1 and V is TRBV13; 10 positions agree with TRBD1. The V gene's germline CDR1 is PRHDT and CDR2 FYEKMQ (reference sequence). The V gene end was trimmed by 5 bases and the J gene end by 4 bases; junction bases not matched to a gene: 8. This CDR3 has 16 amino acids. CDR3 sequence reads: CASSTPGTGAYNEQFF. CDR3 nucleotides: TGTGCCAGCAGCACTCCAGGGACAGGGGCGTACAATGAGCAGTTCTTC.

This chain joins TRBV20-1 and TRBJ2-1; D perhaps matches TRBD1 (5 bases). CDR1 DFQATT and CDR2 SNEGSKA come from the germline V gene (reference sequence). The CDR3 has 13 amino acids. Trimming shortened V by 4 bases and J by 0 bases, and 7 bases separated the two germline ends. The CDR3 spells CSATRGSYNEQFF. DNA of the CDR3: TGCAGTGCTACTAGGGGCTCCTACAATGAGCAGTTCTTC.

The sample holds many counts of this clonotype. This rearrangement joins TRBV3-1 to TRBJ2-1; a weak D match, TRBD2 (5 bases). Germline CDR1 is LGHDT and CDR2 is YNNKEL (reference sequence). Trimming left V 2 bases short and J 4 bases short, with 9 bases between. The CDR3 is 14 amino acids. The CDR3 protein is CASSQLLDYNEQFF. CDR3 sequence (DNA): TGTGCCAGCAGCCAATTACTAGATTACAATGAGCAGTTCTTC.

The genes are TRBV6-2 or TRBV6-3 and TRBJ1-2; D is uncertain. V was cut by 0 bases and J by 0 bases, with 11 bases left in between. In germline, CDR1 is MNHEY, CDR2 SVGEGT. The length of the CDR3 is 16 residues. Written as DNA, the CDR3 is TGTGCCAGCAGTTACTCGGGAGCAGCAGCTAACTATGGCTACACCTTC. This gives the protein CASSYSGAAANYGYTF.

This chain connects TRBV5-1 to TRBJ2-1; 13 positions agree with TRBD2. The germline gives CDR1 SGHRS, CDR2 YFSETQ. The J segment lost 9 bases and the V segment lost 0 bases, leaving 6 bases of the junction unmatched. The CDR3 contains 16 residues. CDR3 nucleotides: TGCGCCAGCAGCTTGGCCGGGACTAGCGGGAAGGGTGAGCAGTTCTTC. Its protein is CASSLAGTSGKGEQFF. The full variable domain, rest sourced from reference TRBV5-1 and TRBJ2-1, is KAGVTQTPRYLIKTRGQQVTLSCSPISGHRSVSWYQQTPGQGLQFLFEYFSETQRNKGNFPGRFSGRQFSNSRSEMNVSTLELGDSALYLCASSLAGTSGKGEQFFGPGTRLTVL.

At least ten counts were recorded for this clonotype. The gene calls are TRBV24-1 and TRBJ2-1, with TRBD1 matching 7 bases. V trimming: 7 bases; J trimming: 0 bases; junction bases outside the gene matches: 5. The CDR3 is made up of 15 amino acids. CDR1 is KGHDR, CDR2 SFDVKD, per germline. The CDR3 spells CATSWTGSSYNEQFF. In DNA form, the CDR3 reads TGTGCCACCAGCTGGACAGGTAGCTCCTACAATGAGCAGTTCTTC.

This clonotype was counted between two and nine times. CDR3 amino acids: CASSPSDYEQYF. DNA for the CDR3: TGTGCCAGCAGTCCAAGTGACTACGAGCAGTACTTC. The genes are TRBV2 and TRBJ2-7, with D unclear. V lost 5 bases, J lost 3 bases, and 8 bases lay in between. The V gene's germline CDR1 is SNHLY and CDR2 FYNNEI. CDR3 length equals 12 residues.

This clonotype showed up many times. This sequence joins TRBV20-1 and TRBJ2-2; D is possibly TRBD1 (6 bases). Germline V gives CDR1 DFQATT, CDR2 SNEGSKA (reference sequence). The CDR3 extends over 13 amino acids. Trimming removed 5 bases from V and 2 bases from J, with 9 bases in between. The CDR3 coding sequence is TGCAGTGCTCCGGGACACAACACCGGGGAGCTGTTTTTT. Translation: CSAPGHNTGELFF.

This clonotype was detected many times. The chain recombines TRBV2 with TRBJ1-1, with 8 nucleotides matching TRBD1. The germline gives CDR1 SNHLY, CDR2 FYNNEI. The V segment lost 8 bases and the J segment 6 bases; nucleotides outside the gene matches: 14. This CDR3 is built from 15 residues. The CDR3: CASGNPGGGSAEAFF. CDR3 sequence (DNA): TGTGCCAGCGGTAATCCAGGGGGCGGCTCCGCTGAAGCTTTCTTT.

This clonotype was seen ten or more times. The chain couples TRBV20-1 to TRBJ2-1, with D perhaps matching TRBD1 (6 bases). The CDR3 loop spans 15 amino acids. The V end lost 1 base, the J end lost 1 base, and 11 bases lay between the germline ends. The germline V gene has CDR1 DFQATT and CDR2 SNEGSKA (reference sequence). This CDR3 reads CSARALRGSYNEQFF. In DNA form, the CDR3 reads TGCAGTGCTAGAGCTCTGAGGGGGTCCTACAATGAGCAGTTCTTC.